These 18 T cell receptor beta chains were sequenced from one sample in a study of cytotoxic CD8 clonotypes in ibrutinib-treated CLL. Repertoires were generated with immunoSEQ multiplex PCR, while TCRdb's copy carries only in-frame clones and drops some. The sample includes about 200,000 clones, 79% seen only once; the top ten take about an eighth. The material was PBMCs, obtained after 12 months of ibrutinib treatment. These receptors all come from a human donor with chronic lymphocytic leukemia.

Of note for this clone: This may come from a read error, since a much larger clone is one base off. V and J are TRBV27 and TRBJ2-7; TRBD1 agrees at 7 bases. The CDR3 has 12 amino acids. The trim removed 4 bases at V and 4 bases at J, leaving 1 base unmatched. Germline loops: CDR1 MNHEY, CDR2 SMNVEV (reference sequence). CDR3 DNA: TGTGCCAGCAGTTCGACAGGGTACGAGCAGTACTTC. It is translated as CASSSTGYEQYF.

This chain links TRBV7-8 with TRBJ2-4, with D maybe TRBD1 (6 bases). The CDR3 spans 16 residues. The V gene's germline CDR1 is SGHVS and CDR2 FQNEAQ. Trimming removed 2 bases from V and 8 bases from J, with 19 bases in between. The CDR3 spells CASSLYYRDVDYIQYF. The CDR3 bases are TGTGCCAGCAGCTTATACTACAGGGACGTAGATTACATTCAGTACTTC.

The chain joins TRBV7-9 to TRBJ2-7, with D unclear. V lost 0 bases, J lost 2 bases, and 8 bases lay in between. Germline V gene lookup returns CDR1 SEHNR and CDR2 FQNEAQ (reference sequence). This CDR3 contains 14 residues. CDR3 region: CASSLAASAYEQYF. The CDR3 region has the DNA TGTGCCAGCAGCTTAGCGGCGTCAGCCTACGAGCAGTACTTC. Complete variable domain (other parts from reference TRBV7-9 and TRBJ2-7): DTGVSQNPRHKITKRGQNVTFRCDPISEHNRLYWYRQTLGQGPEFLTYFQNEAQLEKSRLLSDRFSAERPKGSFSTLEIQRTEQGDSAMYLCASSLAASAYEQYFGPGTRLTVT.

The V and J genes are TRBV11-2 and TRBJ2-1; 8 positions match TRBD2. This CDR3 is 15 amino acids long. V gave up 1 base and J gave up 1 base; unmatched junction bases: 0. CDR1 SGHAT and CDR2 FQNNGV come from the germline V gene. As DNA, the CDR3 is TGTGCCAGCAGCTTAGCTAGCGGGTCCTACAATGAGCAGTTCTTC. Amino acid sequence: CASSLASGSYNEQFF.

The chain joins TRBV6-5 to TRBJ2-7; 10 positions match TRBD2. The CDR3 runs 15 residues. The germline V gene has CDR1 MNHEY and CDR2 SVGAGI. Losses at the gene ends were 2 bases for V and 3 bases for J; bases not matched to a gene: 4. The CDR3 spells CASSYLAGEVYEQYF. The CDR3 DNA follows: TGTGCCAGCAGTTACCTAGCGGGAGAAGTCTACGAGCAGTACTTC.

This chain connects TRBV5-1 to TRBJ2-2; 10 nucleotides line up with TRBD1. This CDR3 has 16 residues. CDR1 and CDR2 from the germline V gene are SGHRS and YFSETQ. V gave up 0 bases and J gave up 2 bases; unmatched junction bases: 1. The CDR3 loop is CASSLGTGGNTGELFF. The CDR3 nucleotides read TGCGCCAGCAGCTTGGGGACAGGGGGAAACACCGGGGAGCTGTTTTTT.

This clone was counted only a few times. The chain couples TRBV7-9 to TRBJ2-5; 7 bases match TRBD2. This CDR3 spans 15 amino acids. Germline V gene sequence: CDR1 SEHNR, CDR2 FQNEAQ (reference sequence). V was pared by 5 bases and J by 0 bases, with 6 bases of the junction left unmatched. CDR3 bases: TGTGCCAGCAGCCGGGACTATCTGTACCAAGAGACCCAGTACTTC. It is translated as CASSRDYLYQETQYF.

This clone was recorded only once. The chain links TRBV9 to TRBJ1-2, with 7 bases matching TRBD1. Germline CDR1 is SGDLS and CDR2 is YYNGEE. This CDR3 comprises 15 residues. The J segment lost 8 bases and the V segment lost 0 bases, leaving 10 bases of the junction unmatched. The CDR3 coding sequence is TGTGCCAGCAGCGTAGACGGTGGCGGGACAGCCGGCTACACCTTC. Translated, it gives CASSVDGGGTAGYTF. The complete variable domain, with remaining parts taken from reference TRBV9 and TRBJ1-2, reads DSGVTQTPKHLITATGQRVTLRCSPRSGDLSVYWYQQSLDQGLQFLIQYYNGEERAKGNILERFSAQQFPDLHSELNLSSLELGDSALYFCASSVDGGGTAGYTFGSGTRLTVV.

The chain combines TRBV5-1 with TRBJ2-2, with a possible D match to TRBD2 (6 bases). Trimming removed 7 bases from V and 4 bases from J, with 14 bases in between. This CDR3 has 14 residues. CDR1 is SGHRS and CDR2 is YFSETQ in the germline V gene. The CDR3 loop reads CASASGGSTGELFF. The CDR3 coding sequence is TGCGCCAGCGCCTCAGGAGGGAGCACCGGGGAGCTGTTTTTT. The variable domain in full, completed from reference TRBV5-1 and TRBJ2-2, reads KAGVTQTPRYLIKTRGQQVTLSCSPISGHRSVSWYQQTPGQGLQFLFEYFSETQRNKGNFPGRFSGRQFSNSRSEMNVSTLELGDSALYLCASASGGSTGELFFGEGSRLTVL.

The chain joins TRBV28 to TRBJ2-7; TRBD2 is a possible D gene (5 bases). The CDR3 consists of 11 residues. The germline CDR1 and CDR2 sequences are MDHEN and SYDVKM. With 6 bases removed from V and 8 bases from J, the gap between germline ends came to 11 bases. In DNA form, the CDR3 reads TGTGCCAGCAGGGACTCACAGAAGCAGTACTTC. Translating it yields CASRDSQKQYF.

CDR3 coding DNA: TGTGCCAGCACCTCAGGGGGGACATTTGGCTACGAGCAGTACTTC. Protein product: CASTSGGTFGYEQYF. V and J are TRBV5-4 and TRBJ2-7; TRBD1 is a possible D gene (7 bases). The CDR3 extends over 15 amino acids. Trimming cost V 6 bases and J 3 bases, with 19 bases left between them. Germline CDR1 is SGHNT and CDR2 is YYREEE (reference sequence).

The chain carries TRBV15 and TRBJ2-5; tentative D call: TRBD2 (5 bases). The CDR3 loop spans 14 amino acids. Trimming left V 1 base short and J 5 bases short, with 11 bases between. Per the germline V gene, CDR1 is LNHNV and CDR2 is YYDKDF (reference sequence). In nucleotides, the CDR3 is TGTGCCACCAGCAGAGCGAGGGTCGGTGAGACCCAGTACTTC. This encodes CATSRARVGETQYF.

V usage is TRBV4-1 and J usage is TRBJ1-3, with D unclear. Germline values: CDR1 MGHRA, CDR2 YSYEKL. The CDR3 contains 17 residues. The V end lost 0 bases, the J end lost 0 bases, and 12 bases lay between the germline ends. The CDR3 reads CASSQDWMESSGNTIYF. The CDR3 DNA reads TGCGCCAGCAGCCAAGACTGGATGGAAAGCTCTGGAAACACCATATATTTT.

This sequence joins TRBV5-6 and TRBJ2-7, with 7 bases that match TRBD1. The CDR3 has 16 residues. The V segment lost 3 bases and the J segment 2 bases; nucleotides outside the gene matches: 11. Germline V gene data show CDR1 as SGHDT and CDR2 as YYEEEE. The CDR3, as DNA: TGTGCCAGCAGCTCCCTAGCCGGGACAGCCGCCTACGAGCAGTACTTC. Its protein product is CASSSLAGTAAYEQYF.

The rearrangement joins TRBV4-1 to TRBJ1-5; unclear D gene. The CDR3 spans 13 residues. V lost 4 bases to trimming and J lost 4 bases, with 8 bases between them. Per germline, CDR1 MGHRA and CDR2 YSYEKL. CDR3 sequence: CASSLYPNQPQHF. The DNA of the CDR3 is TGCGCCAGCAGCCTATACCCGAATCAGCCCCAGCATTTT.

The chain has TRBV5-1 and TRBJ2-5; weak D call: TRBD2 (5 bases). The CDR3 runs 14 residues. Trimming stripped 0 bases from V and 3 bases from J, with 9 bases between. Looked up from germline, CDR1 is SGHRS and CDR2 is YFSETQ. The DNA for the CDR3 is TGCGCCAGCAGCTTGGTTGGTAGCGAAGAGACCCAGTACTTC. Encoded protein: CASSLVGSEETQYF.

This chain joins TRBV7-9 and TRBJ2-1; 7 bases fit TRBD2. The CDR3 has 15 amino acids. The ends lost 5 bases at V and 4 bases at J; junction bases unmatched: 8. Looked up from germline, CDR1 is SEHNR and CDR2 is FQNEAQ (reference sequence). The CDR3 protein is CASSQPGLPYNEQFF. CDR3 nucleotides: TGTGCCAGCAGCCAACCGGGACTACCATACAATGAGCAGTTCTTC.

J is TRBJ1-1 and V is TRBV6-5, with a possible D match to TRBD1 (5 bases). The V gene's germline CDR1 is MNHEY and CDR2 SVGAGI. The CDR3 consists of 12 residues. V lost 6 bases, J lost 6 bases, and 11 bases lay in between. The CDR3 here is CASSFIRAEAFF. Written as DNA, the CDR3 is TGTGCCAGCAGCTTTATCAGGGCTGAAGCTTTCTTT.